A selection of T cell receptor beta chains follows, all from one sample in a study of cytomegalovirus exposure and HLA in healthy donors. Profiling relied on immunoSEQ multiplex PCR, and the TCRdb table lists in-frame clones only, not all of them. The sample consists of 55,000 to 75,000 clones, around 80% of them appearing once. Sequencing was done on a sample of PBMCs. Source of these receptors: a girl aged 10-17 years in good health and CMV-seropositive. CDR3s include the opening cysteine and the closing phenylalanine or tryptophan. A D gene is named only where the DNA matches it firmly. A row's size may be missing; if present it is once, few, many or a size class.

j_gene: TRBJ2-1; abundance: few; d_gene: .; v_gene: TRBV5-1; CDR3aa: CASNMGVEQFF; CDR3nt: TGCGCCAGCAATATGGGAGTAGAGCAGTTCTTC
j_gene: TRBJ2-2; abundance: .; d_gene: TRBD2; v_gene: TRBV6-1; CDR3aa: CASSDELAGEAGELFF; CDR3nt: TGTGCCAGCAGTGATGAACTAGCGGGAGAGGCCGGGGAGCTGTTTTTT
j_gene: TRBJ2-1; abundance: .; d_gene: TRBD2; v_gene: TRBV6-6; CDR3aa: CASSSLLAGYNEQFF; CDR3nt: TGTGCCAGCAGCTCACTTCTAGCGGGGTACAATGAGCAGTTCTTC
j_gene: TRBJ2-6; abundance: .; d_gene: .; v_gene: TRBV4-3; CDR3aa: CASSLSGQISGANVLTF; CDR3nt: TGCGCCAGCAGCCTTTCCGGACAGATCTCTGGGGCCAACGTCCTGACTTTC
j_gene: TRBJ1-5; abundance: .; d_gene: TRBD1; v_gene: TRBV19; CDR3aa: CASSPDRAGNQPQHF; CDR3nt: TGTGCCAGTAGTCCGGACAGGGCCGGCAATCAGCCCCAGCATTTT
j_gene: TRBJ2-5; abundance: few; d_gene: .; v_gene: TRBV27; CDR3aa: CASSLETQYF; CDR3nt: TGTGCCAGCAGTCTAGAGACCCAGTACTTC
j_gene: TRBJ2-1; abundance: .; d_gene: TRBD2; v_gene: TRBV11-2; CDR3aa: CASSLGRGVAGYNEQFF; CDR3nt: TGTGCCAGCAGCTTAGGGCGGGGGGTAGCGGGATACAATGAGCAGTTCTTC
j_gene: TRBJ2-1; abundance: .; d_gene: TRBD2; v_gene: TRBV30; CDR3aa: CAWSPGLAGGPYNEQFF; CDR3nt: TGTGCCTGGAGTCCAGGACTAGCGGGAGGGCCCTACAATGAGCAGTTCTTC
j_gene: TRBJ1-2; abundance: .; d_gene: TRBD1; v_gene: TRBV10-3; CDR3aa: CAIKRQGNYGYTF; CDR3nt: TGTGCCATCAAAAGACAGGGTAACTATGGCTACACCTTC
j_gene: TRBJ2-1; abundance: .; d_gene: TRBD1; v_gene: TRBV4-1; CDR3aa: CASKLSGTDLNNEQFF; CDR3nt: TGCGCCAGCAAGCTCTCGGGGACAGATCTAAACAATGAGCAGTTCTTC
j_gene: TRBJ1-1; abundance: .; d_gene: .; v_gene: TRBV29-1; CDR3aa: CSVARNTIMNTEAFF; CDR3nt: TGCAGCGTTGCACGGAACACTATCATGAACACTGAAGCTTTCTTT
j_gene: TRBJ2-1; abundance: few; d_gene: .; v_gene: TRBV27; CDR3aa: CASSFSSYNEQFF; CDR3nt: TGTGCCAGCAGTTTCAGTTCCTACAATGAGCAGTTCTTC
j_gene: TRBJ2-7; abundance: once; d_gene: .; v_gene: TRBV5-1; CDR3aa: CASSLGPEDYYEQYF; CDR3nt: TGCGCCAGCAGCTTGGGACCCGAGGACTACTACGAGCAGTACTTC
j_gene: TRBJ1-5; abundance: .; d_gene: .; v_gene: TRBV29-1; CDR3aa: CSAQQGDNQPQHF; CDR3nt: TGCAGCGCCCAACAGGGAGACAATCAGCCCCAGCATTTT
j_gene: TRBJ2-1; abundance: .; d_gene: TRBD2; v_gene: TRBV6-1; CDR3aa: CASSEARGAVSYNEQFF; CDR3nt: TGTGCCAGCAGTGAAGCGCGGGGGGCGGTATCCTACAATGAGCAGTTCTTC
j_gene: TRBJ2-3; abundance: .; d_gene: TRBD1; v_gene: TRBV29-1; CDR3aa: CSVEDRGQGSDTQYF; CDR3nt: TGCAGCGTTGAAGATAGGGGGCAGGGATCAGATACGCAGTATTTT
j_gene: TRBJ1-1; abundance: few; d_gene: .; v_gene: TRBV28; CDR3aa: CASSPAGRLVTEAFF; CDR3nt: TGTGCCAGCAGTCCCGCGGGACGCTTGGTGACTGAAGCTTTCTTT
j_gene: TRBJ2-2; abundance: .; d_gene: TRBD1; v_gene: TRBV28; CDR3aa: CASSYGDRANTGELFF; CDR3nt: TGTGCCAGCAGTTATGGGGACAGGGCGAACACCGGGGAGCTGTTTTTT
j_gene: TRBJ1-2; abundance: .; d_gene: .; v_gene: TRBV19; CDR3aa: CASSPSGQEGRYGYTF; CDR3nt: TGTGCCAGTAGCCCCTCGGGACAAGAGGGCCGATATGGCTACACCTTC
j_gene: TRBJ2-4; abundance: .; d_gene: .; v_gene: TRBV2; CDR3aa: CASSEAPDSRNIQYF; CDR3nt: TGTGCCAGCAGTGAAGCCCCCGACAGCCGAAACATTCAGTACTTC
j_gene: TRBJ1-4; abundance: few; d_gene: .; v_gene: TRBV28; CDR3aa: CASHYGRSEKLFF; CDR3nt: TGTGCCAGTCATTACGGGAGGAGCGAAAAACTGTTTTTT
j_gene: TRBJ1-5; abundance: .; d_gene: .; v_gene: TRBV28; CDR3aa: CASSLSRTSKSPQHF; CDR3nt: TGTGCCAGCAGTTTGTCAAGGACATCCAAATCGCCCCAGCATTTT
j_gene: TRBJ2-4; abundance: .; d_gene: TRBD1; v_gene: TRBV4-1; CDR3aa: CASRDSLAKNIQYF; CDR3nt: TGCGCCAGCCGGGACAGCCTAGCCAAAAACATTCAGTACTTC
j_gene: TRBJ1-4; abundance: .; d_gene: .; v_gene: TRBV4-1; CDR3aa: CASSQDGGTVNEKLFF; CDR3nt: TGCGCCAGCAGCCAAGATGGTGGGACTGTTAATGAAAAACTGTTTTTT
j_gene: TRBJ1-2; abundance: .; d_gene: TRBD1; v_gene: TRBV29-1; CDR3aa: CSATGESGYTF; CDR3nt: TGCAGCGCAACAGGGGAGTCTGGCTACACCTTC
j_gene: TRBJ2-7; abundance: .; d_gene: .; v_gene: TRBV11-2; CDR3aa: CASSRDTYEQYF; CDR3nt: TGTGCCAGCAGCCGGGACACCTACGAGCAGTACTTC
j_gene: TRBJ1-5; abundance: .; d_gene: .; v_gene: TRBV9; CDR3aa: CASSAGVGNQPQHF; CDR3nt: TGTGCCAGCAGCGCAGGGGTTGGGAATCAGCCCCAGCATTTT
j_gene: TRBJ2-4; abundance: .; d_gene: TRBD1; v_gene: TRBV5-1; CDR3aa: CASSSTGAKNIQYF; CDR3nt: TGCGCCAGCAGCTCGACAGGGGCCAAAAACATTCAGTACTTC
j_gene: TRBJ1-5; abundance: .; d_gene: .; v_gene: TRBV28; CDR3aa: CASSLYRAHSNQPQHF; CDR3nt: TGTGCCAGCAGTTTATACAGGGCTCATAGCAATCAGCCCCAGCATTTT